These T cell receptor beta chains were read from a single sample in a study of blood T cell repertoires in COVID-19. Repertoires were generated with immunoSEQ multiplex PCR, while TCRdb's copy carries only in-frame clones and drops some. Of roughly 170,000 clones in the sample, approximately 85% were seen once. Sequenced sample: peripheral blood. These receptors all stem from a man in his 60s who had recovered from COVID-19. CDR3s include the opening cysteine and the closing phenylalanine or tryptophan. A D gene is named only where the DNA matches it firmly. Clone size is stated in some rows and not others, as once, few, many or a class when expanded.

15,TRBJ1-1,TRBD1,.,TRBV11-2,TGTGCCAGCAGCTTAGCTCGGATAACAGGGGGTGAAGCTTTCTTT,CASSLARITGGEAFF
17,TRBJ2-3,TRBD2,once,TRBV5-6,TGTGCCAGCACCTCCTCCTTTAGCGGGGGGGCCGGAGATACGCAGTATTTT,CASTSSFSGGAGDTQYF
16,TRBJ1-5,.,.,TRBV6-2/TRBV6-3,TGTGCCAGCAGCCCCCAGGGGCTGGGTAGCAATCAGCCCCAGCATTTT,CASSPQGLGSNQPQHF
12,TRBJ2-3,.,.,TRBV7-3,TGTGCCAGCAGCTCAAATTCAGATACGCAGTATTTT,CASSSNSDTQYF
14,TRBJ1-1,.,.,TRBV6-5,TGTGCCAGCAGTTACTCTTCAGGGGTGAATGAAGCTTTCTTT,CASSYSSGVNEAFF
12,TRBJ1-4,.,.,TRBV6-2/TRBV6-3,TGTGCCAGCAGTTACGAGGGAGATAAACTGTTTTTT,CASSYEGDKLFF
15,TRBJ1-1,TRBD1,.,TRBV6-5,TGTGCCAGCAGGGGTACAGGGGAGGTGAACACTGAAGCTTTCTTT,CASRGTGEVNTEAFF
16,TRBJ1-1,TRBD1,.,TRBV4-3,TGCGCCAGCAGCCAAGATAGTTTCCCCAGGGGGGCCGAAGCTTTCTTT,CASSQDSFPRGAEAFF
14,TRBJ2-7,.,.,TRBV2,TGTGCCAGCAGTGACCAGGGCAGCTCCTACGAGCAGTACTTC,CASSDQGSSYEQYF
13,TRBJ1-5,.,few,TRBV4-2,TGTGCCAGCAGCCCACAGGAAAATCAGCCCCAGCATTTT,CASSPQENQPQHF
13,TRBJ2-5,.,.,TRBV3-1/TRBV3-2,TGTGCCAGCAGCCAGGGCCGGCGTGAGACCCAGTACTTC,CASSQGRRETQYF
14,TRBJ1-4,.,.,TRBV7-9,TGTGCCAGCAGCCCCTCTGGAGCTAATGAAAAACTGTTTTTT,CASSPSGANEKLFF
15,TRBJ1-2,TRBD1,.,TRBV6-5,TGTGCCAGCTCCACCCAGGCCCTGGACAGGAATGGCTACACCTTC,CASSTQALDRNGYTF
12,TRBJ1-2,.,.,TRBV19,TGTGCCAGCGCCCCGGGGGAGGGTGGCTACACCTTC,CASAPGEGGYTF
15,TRBJ2-2,TRBD1,.,TRBV2,TGTGCCAGCACCATGGGACAGACGAACACCGGGGAGCTGTTTTTT,CASTMGQTNTGELFF
14,TRBJ2-5,.,few,TRBV10-1,TGCGCCAGCAGGAGGAGGTCGGTTCAAGAGACCCAGTACTTC,CASRRRSVQETQYF
14,TRBJ2-5,TRBD1,once,TRBV29-1,TGCAGCGCGCCGGGACAGGCAGGAGGAGAGACCCAGTACTTC,CSAPGQAGGETQYF
16,TRBJ2-3,.,.,TRBV14,TGTGCCAGCAGCCCGATACAGGGAGCCGGCACAGATACGCAGTATTTT,CASSPIQGAGTDTQYF
15,TRBJ2-1,TRBD1,medium-sized,TRBV7-2,TGTGCCAGCAGCTTGGACAGGGTAGGAGTGAATGAGCAGTTCTTC,CASSLDRVGVNEQFF
13,TRBJ2-4,TRBD1,.,TRBV5-1,TGCGCCAGCAGCCCGGGGACAGGGGGCTCGCGGTACTTC,CASSPGTGGSRYF
18,TRBJ1-3,.,.,TRBV4-3,TGCGCCAGCAGCCCCGATACATACAGGGAGTTTGTGAGAAACACCATATATTTT,CASSPDTYREFVRNTIYF
13,TRBJ2-7,.,.,TRBV11-3,TGTGCCAGCAGCCAACAGCGGGCGGGGGAGCAGTACTTC,CASSQQRAGEQYF
16,TRBJ2-7,TRBD1,.,TRBV7-6,TGTGCCAGCAGCCCAATACCCGGGACAGGGAACTACGAGCAGTACTTC,CASSPIPGTGNYEQYF
13,TRBJ2-5,.,.,TRBV7-2,TGTGCCAGCAGCTTAATAGTCTTGGAGACCCAGTACTTC,CASSLIVLETQYF
13,TRBJ1-5,.,.,TRBV5-1,TGCGCCAGCAGCTTCGGGGGGGATCAGCCCCAGCATTTT,CASSFGGDQPQHF
16,TRBJ2-1,.,.,TRBV4-1,TGCGCCAGCAGCCAAGATCAGGGGAGCTCCTACAATGAGCAGTTCTTC,CASSQDQGSSYNEQFF
15,TRBJ2-1,TRBD2,.,TRBV6-2/TRBV6-3,TGTGCCAGCAGTCCCAGCGGGAATTCCTACAATGAGCAGTTCTTC,CASSPSGNSYNEQFF
13,TRBJ1-2,TRBD1,.,TRBV12-3/TRBV12-4,TGTGCCAGCAGCCTAGACAGGGTACATGGCTACACCTTC,CASSLDRVHGYTF
13,TRBJ1-5,.,.,TRBV7-9,TGTGCCAGCAGCTTTGACAGGTATCAGCCCCAGCATTTT,CASSFDRYQPQHF